The subject of this entry is one T cell receptor (beta chain). The target antigen is unknown. These data are taken from a study of CXCR3-negative and CXCR3-positive naive CD8 T cells. All TRB cDNA libraries came from 5' RACE performed with UMI labels. After re-calling the 5' RACE reads, TCRdb lists one entry per CDR3 protein, DNA absent. Listed are some 100,000 distinct CDR3 sequences; about 0.35% falls within the top ten. This CDR3 region has 14 residues. Germline loops: CDR1 PRHDT, CDR2 FYEKMQ (reference sequence). Study-wide results and caveats: Against CXCR3-negative naive cells, CXCR3-positive naive cells showed more hydrophobic TRB CDR3s. For the naive subsets, surface CD5 was similar, and TCR strength was inferred from TRB CDR3 properties. Memory cells showed distinct TRBV-TRBJ patterns, while the two naive subsets matched. High diversity, comparable across both naive subsets, contrasted with much lower diversity in memory CD8+ cells.

This chain joins TRBV13 and TRBJ2-7; TCRdb returns TRBD1, unconfirmable since there is no DNA. The sample comprised naive CXCR3+ CD8+ T cells from blood. The subset denotes: CD45RO-CCR7+CD27+CD95- naive CD8+ T cells expressing CXCR3 (TNR3+). The TCR comes from a human donor in good health. Some clones in this sample may be carry-over from other donors' samples. The CDR3 reads CASSPGTGSHEQYF. Full variable domain (remainder filled in from reference TRBV13 and TRBJ2-7): AAGVIQSPRHLIKEKRETATLKCYPIPRHDTVYWYQQGPGQDPQFLISFYEKMQSDKGSIPDRFSAQQFSDYHSELNMSSLELGDSALYFCASSPGTGSHEQYFGPGTRLTVT.